The clone carrying this TCR beta chain was detected many times. Its matching antigen is unknown. Germline lookup yields CDR1 SNHLY and CDR2 FYNNEI. The ends were cut back, 8 bases at V and 7 bases at J, with 17 bases in the middle. This CDR3 spans 14 amino acids. The data were taken from a study of CD8 T cells in ankylosing spondylitis. Regarding the study as a whole: Ankylosing spondylitis blood appeared to be characterized by a TCR beta motif of about eight highly homologous variants.

A single record per CDR3 protein comes from TCRdb applying MiXCR to the 5' RACE reads. The sample has tens of thousands of distinct CDR3 sequences, 6.5% to 9% seen once. The clonotype comes from a male donor with ankylosing spondylitis or in good health (not recorded which). Material: blood, either unsorted or a sorted T cell fraction (not recorded which). The rearrangement uses TRBV2 and TRBJ1-4; TRBD1 might be the D (6 bases). The CDR3 here is CASAAPGGGEKLFF. In nucleotides, the CDR3 is TGTGCCAGCGCCGCGCCGGGAGGGGGTGAAAAACTGTTTTTT.